These 15 T cell receptor beta chains were sequenced from one sample in a study of CD8 T cells in Susac syndrome. A quantity of about 0.5 to 1 ug RNA underwent reverse transcription using random hexamers. One entry per CDR3 protein results from TCRdb running MiXCR on the immunoSEQ multiplex PCR reads. In the table there are about 210,000 distinct CDR3 sequences, approximately 95% of which are singletons. What was sequenced was CD4+ T cells from PBMCs. These receptors all come from a human donor with multiple sclerosis.

The chain has TRBV5-1 and TRBJ2-5; 8 bases fit TRBD1. The germline V gene has CDR1 SGHRS and CDR2 YFSETQ. This CDR3 is 15 amino acids long. Trimming cost V 4 bases and J 4 bases; bases outside gene matches: 9. The CDR3 nucleotides are TGCGCCAGCAGCAAGGCCGGGACAGGACCAGAGACCCAGTACTTC. Protein sequence: CASSKAGTGPETQYF.

The chain employs TRBV7-9 and TRBJ2-3, with 8 positions matching TRBD1. This CDR3 spans 16 amino acids. The trim removed 5 bases at V and 0 bases at J, leaving 7 bases unmatched. Germline CDR1 and CDR2: SEHNR and FQNEAQ (reference sequence). CDR3 coding DNA: TGTGCCAGCAGCCCGCTGGACAGGGTTAGCACAGATACGCAGTATTTT. Its translation is CASSPLDRVSTDTQYF.

J is TRBJ1-1 and V is TRBV6-5, with TRBD1 matching over 11 bases. Germline loops: CDR1 MNHEY, CDR2 SVGAGI. The CDR3 has 15 residues. J lost 6 bases, V lost 2 bases, and 5 bases had no gene match. The CDR3 region has the DNA TGTGCCAGCAGTTACAAGGGGACAGGGGGATCTGAAGCTTTCTTT. Translated, it gives CASSYKGTGGSEAFF.

V is TRBV29-1 and J is TRBJ1-2; tentative D call: TRBD1 (5 bases). The germline CDR1 and CDR2 sequences are SQVTM and ANQGSEA. The CDR3 contains 14 residues. Trimming left V 4 bases short and J 8 bases short, with 20 bases between. The CDR3 spells CSVADRDSTWGYTF. CDR3 DNA: TGCAGCGTTGCGGATCGTGACAGCACTTGGGGCTACACCTTC.

The chain carries TRBV29-1 and TRBJ2-7; 7 bases map to TRBD1. The V gene end was trimmed by 2 bases and the J gene end by 3 bases; junction bases not matched to a gene: 4. CDR3 length: 13 residues. Germline CDR1 is SQVTM and CDR2 is ANQGSEA. The DNA of the CDR3 is TGCAGCGTTGAAATTGCAGGGGGCTACGAGCAGTACTTC. Its translation: CSVEIAGGYEQYF.

This chain connects TRBV7-9 to TRBJ2-7; D unclear. With 6 bases removed from V and 5 bases from J, the gap between germline ends came to 14 bases. Germline lookup yields CDR1 SEHNR and CDR2 FQNEAQ (reference sequence). There are 13 residues in the CDR3. The CDR3 protein is CASRYRWNDEQYF. DNA for the CDR3: TGTGCCAGCAGATACCGCTGGAATGACGAGCAGTACTTC.

The rearrangement links TRBV3-1 to TRBJ2-5, with 8 bases matching TRBD2. V lost 6 bases and J lost 2; bases outside the gene matches: 5. Germline V lookup: CDR1 LGHDT, CDR2 YNNKEL (reference sequence). CDR3 length equals 14 residues. The CDR3 is CASRGLAKQETQYF. The CDR3, as DNA: TGTGCCAGCAGAGGACTAGCTAAACAAGAGACCCAGTACTTC.

The V gene is TRBV12-3 or TRBV12-4, the J gene TRBJ2-3; D not certain. This CDR3 has 13 residues. Trimming removed 2 bases at V and 7 bases at J, with 10 bases between. In nucleotides, the CDR3 is TGTGCCAGCAGTTTAAGGAGCAGTTATACGCAGTATTTT. This codes for CASSLRSSYTQYF.

The chain uses TRBV12-3 or TRBV12-4 and TRBJ2-1, with 9 bases aligning to TRBD2. The V segment lost 5 bases and the J segment 9 bases; nucleotides outside the gene matches: 8. The CDR3 consists of 14 residues. The CDR3 region is CASSGLAGRSEQFF. Here the CDR3 DNA reads TGTGCCAGCAGTGGGCTAGCGGGGAGAAGTGAGCAGTTCTTC.

The chain carries TRBV6-4 and TRBJ2-7, with a weak D call TRBD2 (5 bases). V shed 3 bases and J shed 0 bases, with 9 bases lying between them. This CDR3 is 14 amino acids long. Germline CDR1 reads MRHNA; CDR2 reads SNTAGT. This chain's CDR3 is CASSEKRSSYEQYF. The CDR3 DNA follows: TGTGCCAGCAGTGAAAAGCGGAGCTCCTACGAGCAGTACTTC.

The chain has TRBV24-1 and TRBJ1-5; D is unresolved. This CDR3 region has 16 residues. Trimming removed 2 bases at V and 0 bases at J, with 10 bases between. Germline-derived CDR1 and CDR2 are KGHDR and SFDVKD. The DNA for the CDR3 is TGTGCCACCAGTGATTCATCGCGATATAGCAATCAGCCCCAGCATTTT. Protein product: CATSDSSRYSNQPQHF.

The chain recombines TRBV9 with TRBJ1-2; TRBD1 matches 7 bases. With 3 bases clipped from V and 4 bases from J, the junction kept 15 bases outside the gene matches. The CDR3 runs 17 residues. Germline-derived CDR1 and CDR2 are SGDLS and YYNGEE. In DNA, the CDR3 is TGTGCCAGCAGCGCCTTACAGGGGACTCCGCCTATCTATGGCTACACCTTC. Translation gives CASSALQGTPPIYGYTF.

The chain combines TRBV30 with TRBJ2-1; D is undetermined. Trimming shortened V by 2 bases and J by 5 bases, and 10 bases separated the two germline ends. The germline V gene has CDR1 GTSNPN and CDR2 SVGIG (reference sequence). The CDR3 has 13 amino acids. The CDR3 DNA reads TGTGCCTGGAGTATATCAGCAAACAATGAGCAGTTCTTC. Translating gives CAWSISANNEQFF.

The chain links TRBV20-1 to TRBJ2-5; 9 bases are shared with TRBD2. From germline, CDR1 is DFQATT and CDR2 SNEGSKA (reference sequence). V gave up 3 bases and J gave up 5 bases; unmatched junction bases: 16. This CDR3 region has 17 residues. For the CDR3, the DNA is TGCAGTGCTAGTATCCTAGCGGGAAAGCGGGGGCACGAGACCCAGTACTTC. The encoded protein is CSASILAGKRGHETQYF.

This clonotype was seen just once. The V gene is TRBV28, the J gene TRBJ2-7; no clear D. V shed 4 bases and J shed 2 bases, with 18 bases lying between them. The germline V gene has CDR1 MDHEN and CDR2 SYDVKM. The length of the CDR3 is 16 residues. CDR3 in amino acids: CASSSPMVALTYEQYF. The CDR3 nucleotides read TGTGCCAGCAGTTCCCCTATGGTAGCACTCACCTACGAGCAGTACTTC.